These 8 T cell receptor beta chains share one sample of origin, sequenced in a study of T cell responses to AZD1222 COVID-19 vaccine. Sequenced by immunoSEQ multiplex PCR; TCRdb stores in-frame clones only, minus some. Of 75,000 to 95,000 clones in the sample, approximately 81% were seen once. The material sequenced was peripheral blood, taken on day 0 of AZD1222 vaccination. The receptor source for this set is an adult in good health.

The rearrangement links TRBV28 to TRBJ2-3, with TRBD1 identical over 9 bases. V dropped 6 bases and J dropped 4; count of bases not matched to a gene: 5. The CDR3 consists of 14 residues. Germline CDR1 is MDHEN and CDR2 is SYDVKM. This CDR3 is CASRRDRVPDTQYF. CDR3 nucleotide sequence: TGTGCCAGCAGGAGGGACAGGGTCCCAGATACGCAGTATTTT.

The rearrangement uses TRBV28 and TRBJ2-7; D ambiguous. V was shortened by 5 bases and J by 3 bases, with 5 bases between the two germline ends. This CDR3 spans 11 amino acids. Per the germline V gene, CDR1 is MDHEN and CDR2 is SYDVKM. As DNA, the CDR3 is TGTGCCAGCAGTCCCTACTACGAGCAGTACTTC. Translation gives CASSPYYEQYF.

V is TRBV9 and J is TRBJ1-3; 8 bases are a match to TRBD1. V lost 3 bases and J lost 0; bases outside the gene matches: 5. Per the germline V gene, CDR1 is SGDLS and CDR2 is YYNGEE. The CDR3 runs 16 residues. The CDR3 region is CASSEGTGISGNTIYF. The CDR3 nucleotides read TGTGCCAGCAGCGAAGGGACAGGAATCTCTGGAAACACCATATATTTT. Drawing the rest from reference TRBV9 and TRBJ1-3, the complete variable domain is DSGVTQTPKHLITATGQRVTLRCSPRSGDLSVYWYQQSLDQGLQFLIQYYNGEERAKGNILERFSAQQFPDLHSELNLSSLELGDSALYFCASSEGTGISGNTIYFGEGSWLTVV.

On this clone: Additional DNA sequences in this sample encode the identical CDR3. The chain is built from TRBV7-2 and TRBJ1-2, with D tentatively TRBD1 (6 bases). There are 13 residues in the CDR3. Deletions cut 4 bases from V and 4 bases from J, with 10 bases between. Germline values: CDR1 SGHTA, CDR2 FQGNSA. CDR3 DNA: TGTGCCAGCAGCTCCGACAGGCGCTATGGCTACACCTTC. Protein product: CASSSDRRYGYTF.

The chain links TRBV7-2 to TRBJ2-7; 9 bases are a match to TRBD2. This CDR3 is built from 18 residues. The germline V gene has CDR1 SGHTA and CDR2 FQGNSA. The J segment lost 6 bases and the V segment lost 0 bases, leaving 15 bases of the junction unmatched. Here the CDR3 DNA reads TGTGCCAGCAGCTTAGCGCCGCCTAGCGGGGCGGGCGTGTTCGAGCAGTACTTC. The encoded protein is CASSLAPPSGAGVFEQYF.

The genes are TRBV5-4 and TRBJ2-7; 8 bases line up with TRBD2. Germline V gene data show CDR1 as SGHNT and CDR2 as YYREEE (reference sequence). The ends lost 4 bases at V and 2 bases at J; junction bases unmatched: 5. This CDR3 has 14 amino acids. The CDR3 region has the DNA TGTGCCAGCAGCCCCGCGGGGGGCCCCTACGAGCAGTACTTC. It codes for CASSPAGGPYEQYF. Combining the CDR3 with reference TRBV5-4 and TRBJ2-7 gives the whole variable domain ETGVTQSPTHLIKTRGQQVTLRCSSQSGHNTVSWYQQALGQGPQFIFQYYREEENGRGNFPPRFSGLQFPNYSSELNVNALELDDSALYLCASSPAGGPYEQYFGPGTRLTVT.

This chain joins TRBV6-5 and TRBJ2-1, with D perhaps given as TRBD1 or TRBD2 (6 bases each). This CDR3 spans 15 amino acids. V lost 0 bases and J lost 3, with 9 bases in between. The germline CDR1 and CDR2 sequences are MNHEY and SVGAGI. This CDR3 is CASSYSRGGYNEQFF. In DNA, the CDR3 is TGTGCCAGCAGTTACTCCAGGGGAGGCTACAATGAGCAGTTCTTC.

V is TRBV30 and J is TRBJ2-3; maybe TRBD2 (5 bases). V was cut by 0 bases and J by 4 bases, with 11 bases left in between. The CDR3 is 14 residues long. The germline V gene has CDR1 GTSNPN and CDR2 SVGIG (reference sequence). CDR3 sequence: CAWSVLGGSDTQYF. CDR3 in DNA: TGTGCCTGGAGTGTATTAGGAGGATCAGATACGCAGTATTTT.